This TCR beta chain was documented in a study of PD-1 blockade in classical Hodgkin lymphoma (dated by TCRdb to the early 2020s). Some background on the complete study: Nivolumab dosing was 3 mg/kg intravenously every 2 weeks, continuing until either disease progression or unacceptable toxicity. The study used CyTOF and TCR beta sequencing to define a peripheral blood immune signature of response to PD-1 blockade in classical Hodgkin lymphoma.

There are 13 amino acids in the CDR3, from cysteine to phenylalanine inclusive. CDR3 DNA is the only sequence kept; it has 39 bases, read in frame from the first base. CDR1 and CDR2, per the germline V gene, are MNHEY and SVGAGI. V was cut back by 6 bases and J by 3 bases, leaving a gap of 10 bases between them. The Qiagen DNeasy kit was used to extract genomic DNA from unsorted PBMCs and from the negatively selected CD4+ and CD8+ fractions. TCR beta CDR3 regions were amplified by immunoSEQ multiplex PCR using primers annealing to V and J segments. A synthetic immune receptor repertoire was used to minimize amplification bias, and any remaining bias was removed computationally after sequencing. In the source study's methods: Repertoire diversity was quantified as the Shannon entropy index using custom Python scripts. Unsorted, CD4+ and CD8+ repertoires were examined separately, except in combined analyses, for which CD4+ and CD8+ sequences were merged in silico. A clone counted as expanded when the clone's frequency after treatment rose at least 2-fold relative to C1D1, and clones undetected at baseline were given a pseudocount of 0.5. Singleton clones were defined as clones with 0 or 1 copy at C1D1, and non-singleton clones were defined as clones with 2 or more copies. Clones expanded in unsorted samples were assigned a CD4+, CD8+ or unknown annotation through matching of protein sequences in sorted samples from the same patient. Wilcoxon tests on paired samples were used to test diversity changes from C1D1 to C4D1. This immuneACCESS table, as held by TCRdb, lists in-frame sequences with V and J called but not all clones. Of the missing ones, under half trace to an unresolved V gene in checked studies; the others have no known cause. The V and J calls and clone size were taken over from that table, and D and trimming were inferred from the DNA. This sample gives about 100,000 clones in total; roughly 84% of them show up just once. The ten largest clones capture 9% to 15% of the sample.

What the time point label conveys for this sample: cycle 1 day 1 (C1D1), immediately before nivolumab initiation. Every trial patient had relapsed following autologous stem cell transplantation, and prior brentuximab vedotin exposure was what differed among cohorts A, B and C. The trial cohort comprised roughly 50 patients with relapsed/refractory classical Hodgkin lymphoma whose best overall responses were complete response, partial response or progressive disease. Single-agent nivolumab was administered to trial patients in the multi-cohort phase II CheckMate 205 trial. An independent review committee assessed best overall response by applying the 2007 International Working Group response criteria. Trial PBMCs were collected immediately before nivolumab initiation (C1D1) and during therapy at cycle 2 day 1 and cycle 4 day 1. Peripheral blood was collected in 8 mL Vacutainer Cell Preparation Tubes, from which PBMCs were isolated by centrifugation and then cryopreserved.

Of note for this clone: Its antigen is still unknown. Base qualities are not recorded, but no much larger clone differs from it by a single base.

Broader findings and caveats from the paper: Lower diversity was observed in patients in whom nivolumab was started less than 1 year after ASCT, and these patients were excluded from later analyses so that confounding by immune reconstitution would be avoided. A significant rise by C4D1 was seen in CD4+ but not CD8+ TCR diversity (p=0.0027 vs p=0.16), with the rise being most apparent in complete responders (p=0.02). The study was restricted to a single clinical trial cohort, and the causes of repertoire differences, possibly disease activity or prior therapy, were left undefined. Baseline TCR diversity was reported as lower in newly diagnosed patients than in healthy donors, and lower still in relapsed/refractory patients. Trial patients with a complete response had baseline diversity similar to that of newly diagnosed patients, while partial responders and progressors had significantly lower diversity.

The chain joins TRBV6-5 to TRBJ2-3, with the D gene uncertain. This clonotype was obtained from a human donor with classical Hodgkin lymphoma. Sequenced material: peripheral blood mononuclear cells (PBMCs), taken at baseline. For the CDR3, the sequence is CASRVPGTDTQYF. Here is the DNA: TGTGCCAGCAGGGTCCCCGGGACAGATACGCAGTATTTT.